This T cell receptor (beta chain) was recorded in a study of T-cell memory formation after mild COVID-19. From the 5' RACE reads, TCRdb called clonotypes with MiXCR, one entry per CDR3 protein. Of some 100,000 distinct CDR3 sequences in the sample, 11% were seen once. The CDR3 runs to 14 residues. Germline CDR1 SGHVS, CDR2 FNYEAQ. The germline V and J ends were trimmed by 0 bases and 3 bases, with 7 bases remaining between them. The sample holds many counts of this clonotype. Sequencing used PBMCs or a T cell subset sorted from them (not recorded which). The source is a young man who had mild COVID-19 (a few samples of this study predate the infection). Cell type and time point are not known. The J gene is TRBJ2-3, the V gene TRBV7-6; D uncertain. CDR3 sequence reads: CASSLAVGTDTQYF. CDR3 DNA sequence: TGTGCCAGCAGCTTAGCGGTGGGGACAGATACGCAGTATTTT.